The 26 T cell receptor beta chains presented below share a single source sample, sequenced in a study of T cells after yellow fever vaccination (dated by TCRdb to between 2018 and 2020). Taken with the paper, the label for treatment or condition translates to: live attenuated yellow fever vaccine strain. Libraries were built with 5' RACE. Instrument used: Illumina HiSeq 2500. The public reads were run again by TCRdb, first through fastp at Q25 and then through MiXCR, and only productive beta chains were kept. Every CDR3 protein is listed once, alongside the most common genes and DNA of its rows. The sample yields hundreds of thousands of distinct CDR3 sequences; roughly 8.6% were counted once. Of the sample, 15% to 20% is held by the ten largest clones. Source: PBMCs, taken about 41 days after the first yellow fever vaccination. The receptors here all came from a man between 18 and 29 years old who received the YFV17D yellow fever vaccine.

The chain is built from TRBV5-4 and TRBJ2-5, with D tentatively TRBD1 (5 bases). CDR1 is SGHNT and CDR2 is YYREEE in the germline V gene (reference sequence). The CDR3 covers 16 residues. Between the trimmed V and J ends, which lost 2 bases and 5 bases, there was a span of 19 bases. CDR3 protein: CASSLSEVGPGETQYF. CDR3 sequence (DNA): TGTGCCAGCAGCTTAAGTGAGGTGGGGCCGGGTGAGACCCAGTACTTC.

This clonotype was seen a handful of times. J is TRBJ1-5 and V is TRBV7-9; D is uncertain. The CDR3 runs 14 residues. CDR1 is SEHNR and CDR2 is FQNEAQ in the germline V gene (reference sequence). Trimming cost V 3 bases and J 6 bases, with 12 bases left between them. This chain's CDR3 is CASSFGREGQPQHF. The CDR3 coding sequence is TGTGCCAGCAGCTTCGGGAGGGAAGGTCAGCCCCAGCATTTT.

This clonotype was counted ten times or more. The rearrangement uses TRBV5-1 and TRBJ2-5; weak D call: TRBD2 (6 bases). With 3 bases removed from V and 0 bases from J, the gap between germline ends came to 12 bases. The CDR3 is 15 amino acids. Germline V CDR1 and CDR2: SGHRS, YFSETQ. The chain's CDR3 is CASSSGGADQETQYF. DNA for the CDR3: TGCGCCAGCAGCTCCGGAGGGGCAGACCAAGAGACCCAGTACTTC.

In this sample, this clonotype turned up many times. This chain connects TRBV6-1 to TRBJ2-7; D might be TRBD2 (5 bases). The length of the CDR3 is 12 residues. Germline loops: CDR1 MNHNS, CDR2 SASEGT. Trimming cost V 8 bases and J 3 bases, with 11 bases left between them. The CDR3 nucleotides are TGTGCCAGCTCCTTTGAGGGCTACGAGCAGTACGTC. Translating gives CASSFEGYEQYV.

On this clonotype itself: This may be a read error: a much more frequent sequence differs by one nucleotide. V gene TRBV11-1 combines with J gene TRBJ2-1; tentatively, D is TRBD1 (6 bases). Germline V gives CDR1 SGHAT, CDR2 FQDESV (reference sequence). The CDR3 has 14 amino acids. CDR3 bases: TGTGTCAGCAGCTTACTGGACAGTTACAATGAGCAGTTCTTC. This codes for CVSSLLDSYNEQFF.

The V gene is TRBV29-1, the J gene TRBJ1-2, with TRBD1 as a possible D gene (5 bases). This CDR3 has 13 amino acids. The germline CDR1 and CDR2 sequences are SQVTM and ANQGSEA. Trimming removed 7 bases from V and 1 base from J, with 13 bases in between. In nucleotides, the CDR3 is TGCAGCGCCGGCGGGGCAGATAACTATGGCTACACCTTC. This encodes CSAGGADNYGYTF.

The V gene is TRBV12-3 or TRBV12-4, the J gene TRBJ2-5; 7 bases align to TRBD2. CDR3 length equals 15 residues. The ends lost 6 bases at V and 7 bases at J; junction bases unmatched: 14. The CDR3 loop reads CASRQTGTNGVTQYF. CDR3 bases: TGTGCCAGCAGACAAACCGGGACTAACGGAGTGACCCAGTACTTC.

The table lists this clonotype with a few counts. This chain connects TRBV14 to TRBJ2-2, with 12 positions matching TRBD2. With V trimmed by 3 bases and J by 6 bases, 5 bases remained unmatched. Germline lookup yields CDR1 SGHDN and CDR2 FVKESK. The CDR3 totals 16 residues. The CDR3 reads CASSHTRLAGAGELFF. CDR3 nucleotides: TGTGCCAGCAGCCACACCCGACTAGCGGGGGCCGGGGAGCTGTTTTTT.

This clonotype was seen repeatedly, ten times or more. The chain employs TRBV6-5 and TRBJ2-2; TRBD2 might be the D (6 bases). From germline, CDR1 is MNHEY and CDR2 SVGAGI. The CDR3 loop spans 15 amino acids. The V end was cut by 0 bases, the J end by 6 bases, with 11 bases between. CDR3 protein: CASSYSYGTPGELFF. CDR3 nucleotide sequence: TGTGCCAGCAGTTACTCGTATGGGACTCCCGGGGAGCTGTTTTTT.

The DNA for the CDR3 is TGTGCCAGCAGCCGCATCCGCCCCTCCGAGCAGTACTTC. Its protein is CASSRIRPSEQYF. V gene TRBV13 combines with J gene TRBJ2-7; no clear D. V was pared by 5 bases and J by 6 bases, with 14 bases between. There are 13 residues in the CDR3. Germline V lookup: CDR1 PRHDT, CDR2 FYEKMQ (reference sequence). Based on the CDR3 plus reference TRBV13 and TRBJ2-7, the full variable domain is AAGVIQSPRHLIKEKRETATLKCYPIPRHDTVYWYQQGPGQDPQFLISFYEKMQSDKGSIPDRFSAQQFSDYHSELNMSSLELGDSALYFCASSRIRPSEQYFGPGTRLTVT.

This clonotype was seen more than once but under ten times. The V and J genes are TRBV6-5 and TRBJ2-3; 8 positions match TRBD2. The CDR3 totals 16 residues. From germline, CDR1 is MNHEY and CDR2 SVGAGI. Trimming took 0 bases from V and 4 from J; bases not matched to a gene: 6. The CDR3 nucleotides are TGTGCCAGCAGTTACTCGGGTAGCGGGGCCCCAGATACGCAGTATTTT. Amino acids: CASSYSGSGAPDTQYF.

This clonotype occurred a few times. This chain connects TRBV9 to TRBJ2-7; 9 nucleotides match TRBD1. The CDR3 sequence is 16 residues long. The germline gives CDR1 SGDLS, CDR2 YYNGEE. J lost 3 bases, V lost 3 bases, and 10 bases had no gene match. Here the CDR3 DNA reads TGTGCCAGCAGCGCGACGGCCGGGACAGGGCTCTACGAGCAGTACTTC. Translation: CASSATAGTGLYEQYF.

As DNA, the CDR3 is TGCGCCAGCAGCAGACCGGGGGAGCAGTACTTC. It is translated as CASSRPGEQYF. The chain carries TRBV4-1 and TRBJ2-7; tentatively, D is TRBD2 (5 bases). The CDR3 contains 11 residues. Germline CDR1 reads MGHRA; CDR2 reads YSYEKL. Trimming removed 5 bases from V and 7 bases from J, with 9 bases in between.

This clonotype was seen at least ten times. The chain links TRBV7-2 to TRBJ2-3; 14 nucleotides agree with TRBD2. This CDR3 has 18 amino acids. Per the germline V gene, CDR1 is SGHTA and CDR2 is FQGNSA. Trimming took 0 bases from V and 0 from J; bases not matched to a gene: 2. The CDR3 DNA reads as TGTGCCAGCAGCTTAGCCGGGACTAGCGGGAGTAGCACAGATACGCAGTATTTT. Protein sequence: CASSLAGTSGSSTDTQYF. Variable domain in full (rest from reference TRBV7-2 and TRBJ2-3): GAGVSQSPSNKVTEKGKDVELRCDPISGHTALYWYRQSLGQGLEFLIYFQGNSAPDKSGLPSDRFSAERTGGSVSTLTIQRTQQEDSAVYLCASSLAGTSGSSTDTQYFGPGTRLTVL.

The V call is TRBV12-3 or TRBV12-4, the J call TRBJ2-2; D ambiguous. CDR3 length: 15 residues. Trimming stripped 7 bases from V and 1 base from J, with 13 bases between. The CDR3 DNA reads as TGTGCCAGCACCCCACGAAGGCTGAACACCGGGGAGCTGTTTTTT. This sequence encodes CASTPRRLNTGELFF.

This chain uses TRBV19 with TRBJ2-6; D is ambiguous. V was clipped by 7 bases and J by 0 bases, with 10 bases between them. This CDR3 region has 15 residues. Germline CDR1 reads LNHDA; CDR2 reads SQIVND (reference sequence). CDR3 coding DNA: TGTGCCAGTATTTCCGGAAGCTCTGGGGCCAACGTCCTGACTTTC. It is translated as CASISGSSGANVLTF.

The chain carries TRBV12-3 or TRBV12-4 and TRBJ2-5; a weak D match, TRBD2 (5 bases). Trimming left V 5 bases short and J 0 bases short, with 10 bases between. There are 14 residues in the CDR3. The CDR3 reads CASSPRVNQETQYF. CDR3 in DNA: TGTGCCAGCAGTCCGCGGGTTAACCAAGAGACCCAGTACTTC.

This clonotype showed up just a few times. The CDR3 region is CASSPLSGNTIYF. In DNA, the CDR3 is TGTGCCAGCAGTCCATTATCTGGAAACACCATATATTTT. The chain employs TRBV6-6 and TRBJ1-3, with D unclear. The V and J ends lost 5 bases and 1 base respectively, with 6 bases between them. The CDR3 contains 13 residues. Germline V gene lookup returns CDR1 MNHNY and CDR2 SVGAGI (reference sequence).

V and J are TRBV2 and TRBJ2-7; the D gene is possibly TRBD2 (5 bases). Per germline, CDR1 SNHLY and CDR2 FYNNEI. This CDR3 has 14 amino acids. Trimming took 5 bases from V and 5 from J, leaving 16 bases between them. In DNA, the CDR3 is TGTGCCAGCAGTCTGGTGGAGGAAACGGACGAGCAGTACTTC. Translation: CASSLVEETDEQYF.

The CDR3 bases are TGTGCCAGCAGTTTCGGACAGGGCGTCTCCTACGAGCAGTACGTC. This codes for CASSFGQGVSYEQYV. This chain links TRBV6-5 with TRBJ2-7, with 8 bases fitting TRBD1. Trimming at V came to 4 bases and at J to 0 bases, leaving 5 bases not matched to a gene. The V gene's germline CDR1 is MNHEY and CDR2 SVGAGI. The CDR3 contains 15 residues.

This chain connects TRBV29-1 to TRBJ2-1; 10 bases agree with TRBD1. Looked up from germline, CDR1 is SQVTM and CDR2 is ANQGSEA. V trimming: 4 bases; J trimming: 7 bases; junction bases outside the gene matches: 7. The CDR3 is 14 amino acids. The CDR3 loop is CSVGVGTGANEQFF. In nucleotides, the CDR3 is TGCAGCGTTGGCGTAGGGACAGGGGCGAATGAGCAGTTCTTC.

The J gene is TRBJ2-3, the V gene TRBV7-9; D may be TRBD1 or TRBD2 (5 bases each). The CDR3 is 15 amino acids. The germline CDR1 and CDR2 sequences are SEHNR and FQNEAQ (reference sequence). Trimming removed 4 bases from V and 2 bases from J, with 13 bases in between. CDR3 region: CASSYGTDPTDTQYF. CDR3 in DNA: TGTGCCAGCAGCTATGGGACGGACCCCACAGATACGCAGTATTTT.

In its sample, this clonotype was seen many times. The chain carries TRBV27 and TRBJ2-6, with D uncertain. The germline V gene has CDR1 MNHEY and CDR2 SMNVEV (reference sequence). The CDR3 covers 13 residues. V was cut by 6 bases and J by 0 bases, with 3 bases left in between. The CDR3 sequence is CASRLSGANVLTF. In DNA form, the CDR3 reads TGTGCCAGCAGGCTCTCTGGGGCCAACGTCCTGACTTTC.

This clonotype was detected only a few times. The gene calls are TRBV12-3 or TRBV12-4 and TRBJ2-7; 8 positions agree with TRBD1. V was pared by 7 bases and J by 0 bases, with 5 bases of the junction left unmatched. The CDR3 spans 14 residues. CDR3 protein: CASTAGTGSYEQYF. DNA of the CDR3: TGTGCCAGCACTGCCGGGACAGGCTCCTACGAGCAGTACTTC.

The rearrangement uses TRBV25-1 and TRBJ1-6; TRBD1 is a possible D gene (6 bases). Trimming took off 10 bases at V and 4 bases at J, with 17 bases between the two ends. CDR1 is MGHDK, CDR2 SYGVNS, per germline. This CDR3 is built from 15 residues. The CDR3 here is CATSGDSRYNSPLHF. The CDR3 bases are TGTGCCACCTCAGGGGACTCCCGATATAATTCACCCCTCCACTTT.

In its sample, this clonotype was seen a few times. The gene calls are TRBV12-3 or TRBV12-4 and TRBJ1-2; D unclear. The CDR3 spans 14 residues. Deletions cut 6 bases from V and 8 bases from J, with 19 bases between. CDR3 DNA: TGTGCCAGCAGCCAACACCGGAACCCTCCCGGCTACACCTTC. This encodes CASSQHRNPPGYTF.